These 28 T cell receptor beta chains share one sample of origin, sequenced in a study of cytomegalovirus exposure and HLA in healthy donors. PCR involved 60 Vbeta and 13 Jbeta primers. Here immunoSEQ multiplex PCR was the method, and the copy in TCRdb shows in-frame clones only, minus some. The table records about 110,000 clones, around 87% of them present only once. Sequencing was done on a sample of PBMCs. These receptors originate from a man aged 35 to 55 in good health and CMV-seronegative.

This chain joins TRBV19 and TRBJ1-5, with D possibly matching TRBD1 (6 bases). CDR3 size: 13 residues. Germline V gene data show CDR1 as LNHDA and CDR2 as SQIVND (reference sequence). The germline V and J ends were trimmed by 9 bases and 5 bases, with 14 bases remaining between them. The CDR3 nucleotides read TGTGCCAGCGCAGGGGCTGAGTATCAGCCCCAGCATTTT. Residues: CASAGAEYQPQHF. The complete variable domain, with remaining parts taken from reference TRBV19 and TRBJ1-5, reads DGGITQSPKYLFRKEGQNVTLSCEQNLNHDAMYWYRQDPGQGLRLIYYSQIVNDFQKGDIAEGYSVSREKKESFPLTVTSAQKNPTAFYLCASAGAEYQPQHFGDGTRLSIL.

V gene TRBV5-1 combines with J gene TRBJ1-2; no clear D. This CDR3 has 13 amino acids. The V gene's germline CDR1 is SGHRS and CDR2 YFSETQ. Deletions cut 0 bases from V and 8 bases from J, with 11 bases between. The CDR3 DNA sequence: TGCGCCAGCAGCTTGGGCGGGGTGCCGGGCTACACCTTC. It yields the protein CASSLGGVPGYTF. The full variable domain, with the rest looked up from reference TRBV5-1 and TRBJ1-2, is KAGVTQTPRYLIKTRGQQVTLSCSPISGHRSVSWYQQTPGQGLQFLFEYFSETQRNKGNFPGRFSGRQFSNSRSEMNVSTLELGDSALYLCASSLGGVPGYTFGSGTRLTVV.

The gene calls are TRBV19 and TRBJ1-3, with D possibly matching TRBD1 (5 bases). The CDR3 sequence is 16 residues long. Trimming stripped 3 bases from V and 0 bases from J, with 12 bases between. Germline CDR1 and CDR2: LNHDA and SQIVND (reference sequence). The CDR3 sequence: CASSIRGLRSGNTIYF. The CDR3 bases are TGTGCCAGTAGTATTAGGGGACTTCGCTCTGGAAACACCATATATTTT.

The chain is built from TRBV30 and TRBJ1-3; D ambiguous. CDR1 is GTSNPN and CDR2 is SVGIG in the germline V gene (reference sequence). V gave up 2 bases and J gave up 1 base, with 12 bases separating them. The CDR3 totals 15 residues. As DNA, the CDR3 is TGTGCCTGGAGTACCGGGGATAAATCTGGAAACACCATATATTTT. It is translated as CAWSTGDKSGNTIYF.

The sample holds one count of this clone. The CDR3 here is CASSEVYTEAFF. For the CDR3, the DNA is TGTGCCAGCAGTGAAGTCTACACTGAAGCTTTCTTT. V usage is TRBV6-1 and J usage is TRBJ1-1; D unresolved. Looked up from germline, CDR1 is MNHNS and CDR2 is SASEGT. CDR3 size: 12 residues. V was shortened by 1 base and J by 3 bases, with 3 bases between the two germline ends.

CDR3 in DNA: TGCGCCAGCAGACCAGGGACAGCGAACACTGAAGCTTTCTTT. Its translation is CASRPGTANTEAFF. This chain uses TRBV5-1 with TRBJ1-1, with 7 bases fitting TRBD1. CDR1 is SGHRS and CDR2 is YFSETQ in the germline V gene. The CDR3 has 14 residues. Unmatched junction bases numbered 5, after V lost 5 bases and J lost 1 base.

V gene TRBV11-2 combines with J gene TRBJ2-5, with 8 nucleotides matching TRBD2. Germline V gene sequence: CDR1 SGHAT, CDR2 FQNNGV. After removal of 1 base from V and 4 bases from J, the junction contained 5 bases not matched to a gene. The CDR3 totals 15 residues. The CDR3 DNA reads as TGTGCCAGCAGCTTAGCCGGGGGGGCGGGAGAGACCCAGTACTTC. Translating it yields CASSLAGGAGETQYF.

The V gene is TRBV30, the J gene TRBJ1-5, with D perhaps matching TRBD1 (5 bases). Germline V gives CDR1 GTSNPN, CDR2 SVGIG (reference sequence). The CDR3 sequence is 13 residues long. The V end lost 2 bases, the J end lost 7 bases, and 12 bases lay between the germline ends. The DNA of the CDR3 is TGTGCCTGGAGTCAGCTCGGGGGGCAGCCCCAGCATTTT. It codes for CAWSQLGGQPQHF.

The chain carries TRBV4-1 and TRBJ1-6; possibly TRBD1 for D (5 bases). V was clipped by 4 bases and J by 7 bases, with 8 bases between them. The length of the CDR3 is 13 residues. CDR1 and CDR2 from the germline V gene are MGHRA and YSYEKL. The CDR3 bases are TGCGCCAGCAGCCTTCCAGGGAATTCACCCCTCCACTTT. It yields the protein CASSLPGNSPLHF.

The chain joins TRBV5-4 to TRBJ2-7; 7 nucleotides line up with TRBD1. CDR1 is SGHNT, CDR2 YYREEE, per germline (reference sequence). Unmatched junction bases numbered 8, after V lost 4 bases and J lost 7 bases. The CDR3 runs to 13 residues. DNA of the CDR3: TGTGCCAGCAGCGTGGGACAGCTAAAGGAGCAGTACTTC. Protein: CASSVGQLKEQYF.

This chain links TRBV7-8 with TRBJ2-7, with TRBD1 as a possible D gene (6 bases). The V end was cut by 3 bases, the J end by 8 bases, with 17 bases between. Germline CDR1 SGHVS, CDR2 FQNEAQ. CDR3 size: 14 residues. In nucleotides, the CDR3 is TGTGCCAGCAGCTTGACAGGACCTAGGGTAAAGCAGTACTTC. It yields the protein CASSLTGPRVKQYF.

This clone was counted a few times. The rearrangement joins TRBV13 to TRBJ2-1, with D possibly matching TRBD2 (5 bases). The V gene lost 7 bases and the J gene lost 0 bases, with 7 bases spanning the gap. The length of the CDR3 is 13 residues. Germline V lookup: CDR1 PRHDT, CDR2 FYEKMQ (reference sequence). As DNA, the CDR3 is TGTGCCAGCATGGGGAGCTCCTACAATGAGCAGTTCTTC. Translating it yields CASMGSSYNEQFF.

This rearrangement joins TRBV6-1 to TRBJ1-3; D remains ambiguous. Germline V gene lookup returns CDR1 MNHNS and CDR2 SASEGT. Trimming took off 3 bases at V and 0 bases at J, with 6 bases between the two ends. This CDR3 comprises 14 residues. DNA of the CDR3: TGTGCCAGCAGTGACCACATCTCTGGAAACACCATATATTTT. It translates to CASSDHISGNTIYF.

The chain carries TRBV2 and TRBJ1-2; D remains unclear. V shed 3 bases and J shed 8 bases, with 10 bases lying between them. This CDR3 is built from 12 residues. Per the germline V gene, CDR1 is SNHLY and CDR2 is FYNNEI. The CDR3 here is CASSDHASGYTF. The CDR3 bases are TGTGCCAGCAGTGATCACGCGAGCGGCTACACCTTC.

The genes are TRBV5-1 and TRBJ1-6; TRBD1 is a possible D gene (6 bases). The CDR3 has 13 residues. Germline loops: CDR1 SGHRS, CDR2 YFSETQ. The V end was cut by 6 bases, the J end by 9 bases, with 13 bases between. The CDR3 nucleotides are TGCGCCAGCACGGTGGACAGAGGTTCACCCCTCCACTTT. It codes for CASTVDRGSPLHF.

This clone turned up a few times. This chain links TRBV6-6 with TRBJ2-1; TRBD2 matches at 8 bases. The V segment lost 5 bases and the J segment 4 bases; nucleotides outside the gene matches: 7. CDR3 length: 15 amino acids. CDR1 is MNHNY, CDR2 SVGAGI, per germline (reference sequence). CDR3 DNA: TGTGCCAGCAGTAGAGCGGGGGATACATACAATGAGCAGTTCTTC. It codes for CASSRAGDTYNEQFF.

The CDR3 loop is CASSRGESSYNSPLHF. The CDR3 DNA reads TGTGCCAGCAGCCGAGGTGAAAGCTCCTATAATTCACCCCTCCACTTT. The V call is TRBV7-9, the J call TRBJ1-6; D is undetermined. The V end lost 5 bases, the J end lost 0 bases, and 11 bases lay between the germline ends. CDR1 SEHNR and CDR2 FQNEAQ come from the germline V gene (reference sequence). The CDR3 is 16 residues long.

The CDR3 here is CASSRDIRTNYGYTF. In DNA, the CDR3 is TGTGCCAGCAGCCGCGACATAAGAACTAACTATGGCTACACCTTC. This rearrangement joins TRBV7-2 to TRBJ1-2; D remains ambiguous. The CDR3 is 15 amino acids. V was pared by 5 bases and J by 0 bases, with 13 bases between. CDR1 and CDR2 from the germline V gene are SGHTA and FQGNSA.

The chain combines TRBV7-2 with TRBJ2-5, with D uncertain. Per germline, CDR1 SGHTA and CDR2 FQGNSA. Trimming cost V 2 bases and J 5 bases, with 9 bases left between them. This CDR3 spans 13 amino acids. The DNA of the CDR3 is TGTGCCAGCAGCTTAAACCCCGGGGAGACCCAGTACTTC. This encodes CASSLNPGETQYF.

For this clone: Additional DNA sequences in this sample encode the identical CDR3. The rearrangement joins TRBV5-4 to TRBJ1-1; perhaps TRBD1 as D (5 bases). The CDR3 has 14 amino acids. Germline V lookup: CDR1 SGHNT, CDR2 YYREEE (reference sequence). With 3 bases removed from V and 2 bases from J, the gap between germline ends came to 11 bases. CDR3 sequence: CASSSSGLNTEAFF. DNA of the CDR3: TGTGCCAGCAGCTCGTCGGGACTAAACACTGAAGCTTTCTTT.

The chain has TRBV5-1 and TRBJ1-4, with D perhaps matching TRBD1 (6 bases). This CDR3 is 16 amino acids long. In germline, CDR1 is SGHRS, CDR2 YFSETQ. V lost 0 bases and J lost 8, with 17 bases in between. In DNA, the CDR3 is TGCGCCAGCAGCTTGGTGGGGGCCGCCGGTTTCGAAAAACTGTTTTTT. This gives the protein CASSLVGAAGFEKLFF.

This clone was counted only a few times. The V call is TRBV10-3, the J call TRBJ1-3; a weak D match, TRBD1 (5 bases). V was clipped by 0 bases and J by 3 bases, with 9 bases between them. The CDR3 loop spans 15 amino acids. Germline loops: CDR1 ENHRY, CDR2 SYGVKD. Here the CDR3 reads CAISESGGDGNTIYF. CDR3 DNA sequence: TGTGCCATCAGTGAGTCAGGAGGGGATGGAAACACCATATATTTT.

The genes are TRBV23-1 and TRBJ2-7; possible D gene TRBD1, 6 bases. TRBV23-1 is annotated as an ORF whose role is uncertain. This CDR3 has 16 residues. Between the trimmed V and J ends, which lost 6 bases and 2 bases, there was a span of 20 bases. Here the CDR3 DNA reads TGCGCCAGCAGCCGGTCGACAGGTGATGACCCCTACGAGCAGTACTTC. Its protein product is CASSRSTGDDPYEQYF.

The CDR3 bases are TGTGCCAGCAGTTTCGCCCCAGGGGGCACTGAAGCTTTCTTT. Its translation is CASSFAPGGTEAFF. The chain couples TRBV6-6 to TRBJ1-1; 7 positions agree with TRBD1. The CDR3 sequence is 14 residues long. Trimming at V came to 4 bases and at J to 4 bases, leaving 6 bases not matched to a gene. The V gene's germline CDR1 is MNHNY and CDR2 SVGAGI (reference sequence).

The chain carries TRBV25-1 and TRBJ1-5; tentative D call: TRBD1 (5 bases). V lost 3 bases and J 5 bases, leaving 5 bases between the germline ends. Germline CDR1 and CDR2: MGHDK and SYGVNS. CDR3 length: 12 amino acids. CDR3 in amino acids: CASSDRDQPQHF. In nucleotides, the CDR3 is TGTGCCAGCAGTGACAGGGATCAGCCCCAGCATTTT.

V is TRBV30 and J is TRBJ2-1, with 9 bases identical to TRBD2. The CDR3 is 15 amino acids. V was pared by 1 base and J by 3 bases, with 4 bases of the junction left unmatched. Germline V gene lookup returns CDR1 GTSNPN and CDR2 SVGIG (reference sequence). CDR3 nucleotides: TGTGCCTGGAGTGCGAAACTAGCGGGCTACAATGAGCAGTTCTTC. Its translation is CAWSAKLAGYNEQFF.

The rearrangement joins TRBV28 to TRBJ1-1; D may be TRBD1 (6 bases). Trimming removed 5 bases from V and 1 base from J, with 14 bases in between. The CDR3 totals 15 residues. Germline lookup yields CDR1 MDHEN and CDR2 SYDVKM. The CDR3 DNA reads TGTGCCAGCAGTCCACAGGGCGCGGGGAACACTGAAGCTTTCTTT. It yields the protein CASSPQGAGNTEAFF.

DNA for the CDR3: TGTGCCAGCAGTTTAGTGGTCGGGATGTTGCGCACTGAAGCTTTCTTT. This encodes CASSLVVGMLRTEAFF. The chain has TRBV28 and TRBJ1-1; D unclear. Germline values: CDR1 MDHEN, CDR2 SYDVKM. This CDR3 comprises 16 residues. V dropped 2 bases and J dropped 4 bases, with 17 bases sitting between them.